This T cell receptor (beta chain) emerged from a study of T cells in Graves' hyperthyroidism and ophthalmopathy. About the research overall: The initial diagnosis was the point when peripheral blood was collected, ahead of any treatment.

V was clipped by 2 bases and J by 2 bases, with 6 bases between them. This CDR3 has 12 amino acids. Looked up from germline, CDR1 is GTSNPN and CDR2 is SVGIG (reference sequence). Clinical symptoms, serum thyroxine and TRAb, thyroid ultrasound and orbital computed tomography were used for the diagnoses. On this clonotype: What it binds is unknown.

There were TCR beta CDR3 regions amplified from RNA transcripts. In the first-round RT-PCR of the TCR CDR3, the HTBI primer set was used. TCRdb fed the multiplex PCR reads into MiXCR, producing one record per CDR3 protein. Of about half a million distinct CDR3 sequences in the sample, approximately 25% were seen once. Study-wide results and limits: Expanded thyroid clonotypes (above 0.001) were mostly also found in blood. From stable hyperthyroidism, ophthalmopathy was separated by a 13 V-J model.

Material for sequencing was blood. The J gene is TRBJ1-2, the V gene TRBV30; D is unresolved. The origin of this receptor is a woman aged 25-40 years with Graves' ophthalmopathy. The CDR3 here is CAWSYDNYGYTF. CDR3 bases: TGTGCCTGGAGTTATGACAACTATGGCTACACCTTC.